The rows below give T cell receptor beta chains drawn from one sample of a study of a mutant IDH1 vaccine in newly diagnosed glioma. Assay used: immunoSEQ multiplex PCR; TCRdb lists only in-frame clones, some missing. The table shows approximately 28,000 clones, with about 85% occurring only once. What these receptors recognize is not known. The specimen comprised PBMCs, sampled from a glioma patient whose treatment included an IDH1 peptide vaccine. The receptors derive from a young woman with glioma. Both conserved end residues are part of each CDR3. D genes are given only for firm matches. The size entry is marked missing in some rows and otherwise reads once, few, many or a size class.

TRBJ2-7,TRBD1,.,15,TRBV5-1,TGCGCCAGCAGGGAAACGGACAGGGGGCTTTACGAGCAGTACTTC,CASRETDRGLYEQYF
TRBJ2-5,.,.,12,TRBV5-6,TGTGCCAGCAGCTCTGAGGAGGGGACCCAGTACTTC,CASSSEEGTQYF
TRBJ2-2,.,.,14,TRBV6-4,TGTGCCAGCAGCCGGGACTCCGACACCGGGGAGCTGTTTTTT,CASSRDSDTGELFF
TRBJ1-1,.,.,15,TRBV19,TGTGCCAGTAGTATCCTATCCTCCAGGGGCACTGAAGCTTTCTTT,CASSILSSRGTEAFF
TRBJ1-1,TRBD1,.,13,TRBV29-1,TGCAGCGTGGGACAGTTGTTGGGCACTGAAGCTTTCTTT,CSVGQLLGTEAFF
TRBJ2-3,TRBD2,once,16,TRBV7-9,TGTGCCAGCAGCTTAGAGCGACTAGCGGGTACAGATACGCAGTATTTT,CASSLERLAGTDTQYF
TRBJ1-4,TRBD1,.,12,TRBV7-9,TGTGCCAGCAGCTTGACAGGGCGGGGGCTGTTTTTT,CASSLTGRGLFF
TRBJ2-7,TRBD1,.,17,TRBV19,TGTGCCAGTAGTTCCCCAATCGCCGGGACAGAGCCCTACGAGCAGTACTTC,CASSSPIAGTEPYEQYF
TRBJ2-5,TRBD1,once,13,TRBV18,TGTGCCAGCTCACAGGGGACAGTAGAGACCCAGTACTTC,CASSQGTVETQYF
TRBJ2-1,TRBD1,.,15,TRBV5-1,TGCGCCAGCAGCGAGGGACAGCCAACCTACAATGAGCAGTTCTTC,CASSEGQPTYNEQFF
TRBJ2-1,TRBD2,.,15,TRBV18,TGTGCCAGCTCACAGGTCCTAGCGGGAGACAATGAGCAGTTCTTC,CASSQVLAGDNEQFF
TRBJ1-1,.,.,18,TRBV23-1,TGCGCCAGCAGTCCCCGGGGTAGTCAGCCTCCCTTCGTGGCTGAAGCTTTCTTT,CASSPRGSQPPFVAEAFF
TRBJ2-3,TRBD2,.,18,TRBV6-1,TGTGCCAGCAGTGACTTGGGCGGGGGGTTGGGAGGAACAGATACGCAGTATTTT,CASSDLGGGLGGTDTQYF
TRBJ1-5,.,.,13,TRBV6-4,TGTGCCAGCAGTGAAAGTGCTTGGGAGCCCCAGCATTTT,CASSESAWEPQHF
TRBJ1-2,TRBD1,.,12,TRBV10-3,TGTGCCATCACCCCGACAGGGGTTGGCTACACCTTC,CAITPTGVGYTF
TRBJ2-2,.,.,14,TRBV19,TGTGCCAGTACCATAGGAGTTGGTACCGGGGAGCTGTTTTTT,CASTIGVGTGELFF
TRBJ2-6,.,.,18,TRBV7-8,TGTGCCAGCAGCTTAGCGCCAGGCATTAGCTCTGGGGCCAACGTCCTGACTTTC,CASSLAPGISSGANVLTF
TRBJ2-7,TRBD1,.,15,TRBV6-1,TGTGCCAGCCCGCCTGTGTTGGGACAGTCCTACGAGCAGTACTTC,CASPPVLGQSYEQYF
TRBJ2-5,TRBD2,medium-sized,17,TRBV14,TGTGCCAGCAGCCAAGCCCTACGCGGGGGTGGCGGGGAGACCCAGTACTTC,CASSQALRGGGGETQYF
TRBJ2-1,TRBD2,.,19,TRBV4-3,TGCGCCAGCAGCCAAGTAGCAGGACTAGCGGGAGGAAGGAAGGATGAGCAGTTCTTC,CASSQVAGLAGGRKDEQFF
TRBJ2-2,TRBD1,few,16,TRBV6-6,TGTGCCAGCAGTTTCCCGGGACAGGGCGACACCGGGGAGCTGTTTTTT,CASSFPGQGDTGELFF
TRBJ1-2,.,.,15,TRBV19,TGTGCCAGTAGGGGGGGTTCTACAGATAACTATGGCTACACCTTC,CASRGGSTDNYGYTF
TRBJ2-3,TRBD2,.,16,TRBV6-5,TGTGCCAGCAGTTACGGGCTAGCGGGAATCTCAGATACGCAGTATTTT,CASSYGLAGISDTQYF
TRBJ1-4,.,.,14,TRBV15,TGTGCCACCAGAAAAAAAGACAGTAAAGAAAAACTGTTTTTT,CATRKKDSKEKLFF
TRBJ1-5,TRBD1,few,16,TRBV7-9,TGTGCCAGCAGCTTCACAGGGGGCCGTCGCAATCAGCCCCAGCATTTT,CASSFTGGRRNQPQHF
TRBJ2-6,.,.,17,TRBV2,TGTGCCAGCAGTGAGCATGGAGGGACAGCTGGGGCCAACGTCCTGACTTTC,CASSEHGGTAGANVLTF
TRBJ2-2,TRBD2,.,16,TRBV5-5,TGTGCCAGCAGCTTGAGGCCGGGGGGAAACACCGGGGAGCTGTTTTTT,CASSLRPGGNTGELFF
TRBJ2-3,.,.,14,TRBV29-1,TGCAGCGTTGGGGGCAGGGGTAGCACAGATACGCAGTATTTT,CSVGGRGSTDTQYF
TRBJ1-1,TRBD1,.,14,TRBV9,TGTGCCAGCAGCGTCACTACAGGGGGCACTGAAGCTTTCTTT,CASSVTTGGTEAFF